Each of the 29 T cell receptor beta chains below was sequenced from the same sample in a study of blood T cell repertoires in COVID-19. Using immunoSEQ multiplex PCR, the repertoire was profiled, and TCRdb retains in-frame clones only, with some absent. The profile shows about 120,000 clones, roughly 78% of them singletons. The material sequenced was peripheral blood. The origin of the receptors is a man aged 60 to 69 with active or convalescent COVID-19.

This clone was seen a handful of times. The chain carries TRBV19 and TRBJ2-1, with 9 bases that match TRBD2. Germline-derived CDR1 and CDR2 are LNHDA and SQIVND (reference sequence). The CDR3 contains 13 residues. Trimming took 7 bases from V and 9 from J; bases not matched to a gene: 7. CDR3 DNA: TGTGCCAGTATTGGCGGGAGGGCTCGTGAGCAGTTCTTC. Protein product: CASIGGRAREQFF.

This rearrangement joins TRBV5-1 to TRBJ1-3, with TRBD1 matching 7 bases. This CDR3 is built from 18 residues. After removal of 2 bases from V and 0 bases from J, the junction contained 11 bases not matched to a gene. The germline CDR1 and CDR2 sequences are SGHRS and YFSETQ. The CDR3 bases are TGCGCCAGCAGCTTCGGTGAGGGGACAGCGAGCTCTGGAAACACCATATATTTT. Translating gives CASSFGEGTASSGNTIYF.

The CDR3 loop reads CATSDRTGARETQYF. The CDR3 region has the DNA TGTGCCACCAGTGATCGGACAGGGGCGAGGGAGACCCAGTACTTC. The V gene is TRBV24-1, the J gene TRBJ2-5; 9 bases match TRBD1. This CDR3 region has 15 residues. Germline CDR1 reads KGHDR; CDR2 reads SFDVKD. V dropped 3 bases and J dropped 5; count of bases not matched to a gene: 6.

Remarks on this clone: This same CDR3 is encoded by further DNA sequences in the sample. The chain employs TRBV19 and TRBJ2-2, with D unresolved. This CDR3 has 14 amino acids. Germline lookup yields CDR1 LNHDA and CDR2 SQIVND (reference sequence). Deletions cut 5 bases from V and 1 base from J, with 8 bases between. The DNA for the CDR3 is TGTGCCAGTAGTTTTGGCAGGAACACCGGGGAGCTGTTTTTT. It codes for CASSFGRNTGELFF. Filled out from reference TRBV19 and TRBJ2-2, the complete variable domain reads DGGITQSPKYLFRKEGQNVTLSCEQNLNHDAMYWYRQDPGQGLRLIYYSQIVNDFQKGDIAEGYSVSREKKESFPLTVTSAQKNPTAFYLCASSFGRNTGELFFGEGSRLTVL.

The chain carries TRBV4-2 and TRBJ2-1; a weak D match, TRBD2 (5 bases). The CDR3 length is 15 residues. V was pared by 0 bases and J by 10 bases, with 16 bases between. Germline V gene data show CDR1 as LGHNA and CDR2 as YNFKEQ. The CDR3 region has the DNA TGTGCCAGCAGCCAAGATCCGGGAAGGGAAAGGGAGCAGTTCTTC. The encoded protein is CASSQDPGREREQFF.

The chain employs TRBV7-2 and TRBJ2-4, with D tentatively TRBD2 (6 bases). CDR1 and CDR2 from the germline V gene are SGHTA and FQGNSA. V dropped 5 bases and J dropped 4 bases, with 15 bases sitting between them. This CDR3 comprises 15 residues. CDR3 loop: CASSLGVAEKNIQYF. CDR3 in DNA: TGTGCCAGCAGCCTTGGAGTAGCGGAAAAAAACATTCAGTACTTC.

This clone was recorded a few times. The V gene is TRBV27, the J gene TRBJ2-2; 7 bases fit TRBD2. The CDR3 spans 13 residues. Germline V gives CDR1 MNHEY, CDR2 SMNVEV (reference sequence). The J segment lost 8 bases and the V segment lost 5 bases, leaving 5 bases of the junction unmatched. Written as DNA, the CDR3 is TGTGCCAGCAGTCCCTATAGCGGGGGGGAGCTGTTTTTT. Translated: CASSPYSGGELFF.

The rearrangement links TRBV6-2 or TRBV6-3 to TRBJ2-5, with D tentatively TRBD1 (5 bases). The CDR3 is made up of 11 amino acids. V dropped 6 bases and J dropped 5 bases, with 7 bases sitting between them. Germline CDR1 MNHEY, CDR2 SVGEGT. The CDR3 spells CASSNRETQYF. In DNA, the CDR3 is TGTGCCAGCAGCAACAGGGAGACCCAGTACTTC.

The chain carries TRBV9 and TRBJ1-5; D is uncertain. The germline gives CDR1 SGDLS, CDR2 YYNGEE. V was shortened by 4 bases and J by 7 bases, with 21 bases between the two germline ends. The length of the CDR3 is 16 residues. CDR3 coding DNA: TGTGCCAGCAGCCTCGAAGAGGACTTTAGGATACAGCCCCAGCATTTT. This codes for CASSLEEDFRIQPQHF. Full variable domain (outside the CDR3, taken from reference TRBV9 and TRBJ1-5): DSGVTQTPKHLITATGQRVTLRCSPRSGDLSVYWYQQSLDQGLQFLIQYYNGEERAKGNILERFSAQQFPDLHSELNLSSLELGDSALYFCASSLEEDFRIQPQHFGDGTRLSIL.

The CDR3 is CASSILTGAGTGELFF. The CDR3 bases are TGTGCCAGTAGTATATTAACGGGAGCGGGAACCGGGGAGCTGTTTTTT. The chain recombines TRBV19 with TRBJ2-2; 7 bases are a match to TRBD2. The CDR3 length is 16 residues. Germline values: CDR1 LNHDA, CDR2 SQIVND (reference sequence). The ends lost 2 bases at V and 5 bases at J; junction bases unmatched: 8.

This clone was observed a single time. The CDR3 loop is CASSPDNTDTQYF. Here the CDR3 DNA reads TGTGCCAGCAGCCCGGACAACACAGATACGCAGTATTTT. The V call is TRBV7-9, the J call TRBJ2-3; tentatively, D is TRBD1 (5 bases). V lost 5 bases and J lost 2, with 8 bases in between. Germline-derived CDR1 and CDR2 are SEHNR and FQNEAQ (reference sequence). CDR3 length equals 13 residues.

The chain carries TRBV19 and TRBJ2-2; D not certain. CDR1 is LNHDA, CDR2 SQIVND, per germline (reference sequence). V gave up 8 bases and J gave up 2 bases, with 12 bases separating them. CDR3 length: 14 amino acids. CDR3 in amino acids: CASAPNPNTGELFF. Here the CDR3 DNA reads TGTGCCAGTGCCCCTAACCCTAACACCGGGGAGCTGTTTTTT.

V is TRBV7-2 and J is TRBJ2-4, with TRBD2 matching over 8 bases. CDR1 is SGHTA and CDR2 is FQGNSA in the germline V gene. CDR3 size: 14 residues. V shed 1 base and J 8 bases; nucleotides not matched to a gene: 4. The CDR3 is CASSLGGTRHIQYF. The DNA of the CDR3 is TGTGCCAGCAGCTTAGGCGGGACTAGGCACATTCAGTACTTC. Filled out from reference TRBV7-2 and TRBJ2-4, the complete variable domain reads GAGVSQSPSNKVTEKGKDVELRCDPISGHTALYWYRQSLGQGLEFLIYFQGNSAPDKSGLPSDRFSAERTGGSVSTLTIQRTQQEDSAVYLCASSLGGTRHIQYFGAGTRLSVL.

V usage is TRBV24-1 and J usage is TRBJ2-1, with 8 positions matching TRBD1. There are 18 residues in the CDR3. Germline V gene data show CDR1 as KGHDR and CDR2 as SFDVKD. V gave up 5 bases and J gave up 1 base; unmatched junction bases: 12. For the CDR3, the DNA is TGTGCCACCAGTGTGGGCAGGGGGCGCGACCGGTCCTACAATGAGCAGTTCTTC. Translating gives CATSVGRGRDRSYNEQFF.

The chain links TRBV18 to TRBJ2-7, with 8 bases fitting TRBD1. The germline gives CDR1 KGHSH, CDR2 LQKENI. J lost 2 bases, V lost 5 bases, and 2 bases had no gene match. The length of the CDR3 is 13 residues. The CDR3 region has the DNA TGTGCCAGCTCAACAGGGGGGACCTACGAGCAGTACTTC. Amino acid sequence: CASSTGGTYEQYF.

The chain combines TRBV19 with TRBJ2-1; a weak D match, TRBD1 (6 bases). The germline gives CDR1 LNHDA, CDR2 SQIVND (reference sequence). The CDR3 consists of 16 residues. Trimming took 5 bases from V and 6 from J, leaving 20 bases between them. The CDR3 sequence: CASSSLRGGRVNEQFF. CDR3 nucleotide sequence: TGTGCCAGTAGTTCCCTCAGGGGTGGTCGAGTCAATGAGCAGTTCTTC.

V and J are TRBV28 and TRBJ1-3, with D uncertain. Between the trimmed V and J ends, which lost 5 bases and 4 bases, there was a span of 6 bases. Germline values: CDR1 MDHEN, CDR2 SYDVKM. The CDR3 sequence is 12 residues long. In DNA, the CDR3 is TGTGCCAGCAGTCCCCCGGGAAACACCATATATTTT. Encoded protein: CASSPPGNTIYF.

The rearrangement joins TRBV11-3 to TRBJ2-2; the D gene is possibly TRBD2 (7 bases). V lost 5 bases, J lost 4 bases, and 17 bases lay in between. The germline V gene encodes CDR1 SGHNT and CDR2 YENEEA. The CDR3 covers 16 residues. The CDR3: CASSKGGTRSTGELFF. The CDR3 DNA follows: TGTGCCAGCAGCAAGGGGGGGACCCGAAGCACCGGGGAGCTGTTTTTT.

The rearrangement uses TRBV11-2 and TRBJ2-3; D might be TRBD2 (5 bases). CDR3 length: 14 residues. Germline V gene sequence: CDR1 SGHAT, CDR2 FQNNGV. V dropped 1 base and J dropped 6 bases, with 11 bases sitting between them. CDR3 bases: TGTGCCAGCAGCTTAGCGCGGGTGGCTGATACGCAGTATTTT. Translation gives CASSLARVADTQYF. Looking up the rest from reference TRBV11-2 and TRBJ2-3 gives the full variable domain: EAGVAQSPRYKIIEKRQSVAFWCNPISGHATLYWYQQILGQGPKLLIQFQNNGVVDDSQLPKDRFSAERLKGVDSTLKIQPAKLEDSAVYLCASSLARVADTQYFGPGTRLTVL.

CDR3 region: CASCTGTGGWGTEAFF. CDR3 coding DNA: TGTGCAAGTTGTACCGGGACAGGGGGTTGGGGCACTGAAGCTTTCTTT. V is TRBV12-5 and J is TRBJ1-1, with 11 nucleotides matching TRBD1. Germline-derived CDR1 and CDR2 are LGHNT and FRNRAP. CDR3 length: 16 amino acids. Variable domain in full (rest from reference TRBV12-5 and TRBJ1-1): DARVTQTPRHKVTEMGQEVTMRCQPILGHNTVFWYRQTMMQGLELLAYFRNRAPLDDSGMPKDRFSAEMPDATLATLKIQPSEPRDSAVYFCASCTGTGGWGTEAFFGQGTRLTVV.

The J gene is TRBJ1-1, the V gene TRBV6-5, with a weak D call TRBD1 (5 bases). The CDR3 length is 15 residues. Germline V gene lookup returns CDR1 MNHEY and CDR2 SVGAGI. V shed 8 bases and J shed 1 base, with 17 bases lying between them. Here the CDR3 DNA reads TGTGCCAGCGGGGGGTTGGGAAGCAAGAACACTGAAGCTTTCTTT. Its protein product is CASGGLGSKNTEAFF.

This chain uses TRBV4-1 with TRBJ1-2, with D uncertain. The germline V gene has CDR1 MGHRA and CDR2 YSYEKL. The CDR3 consists of 15 residues. Trimming shortened V by 0 bases and J by 1 base, and 9 bases separated the two germline ends. As DNA, the CDR3 is TGCGCCAGCAGCCAAGACCACAGCTTTAACTATGGCTACACCTTC. As protein: CASSQDHSFNYGYTF.

The V gene is TRBV19, the J gene TRBJ1-5; TRBD1 matches 8 bases. CDR1 LNHDA and CDR2 SQIVND come from the germline V gene (reference sequence). The CDR3 extends over 15 amino acids. V lost 10 bases and J lost 9; bases outside the gene matches: 17. The CDR3 spells CATLDRDSFDRPQHF. The CDR3 region has the DNA TGTGCCACCTTGGACAGGGACAGCTTCGATCGGCCCCAGCATTTT.

The chain recombines TRBV5-1 with TRBJ2-7; perhaps TRBD1 as D (5 bases). CDR1 SGHRS and CDR2 YFSETQ come from the germline V gene. The CDR3 has 15 amino acids. The germline V and J ends were trimmed by 3 bases and 0 bases, with 13 bases remaining between them. The chain's CDR3 is CASSSDDRLSYEQYF. As DNA, the CDR3 is TGCGCCAGCAGCTCGGACGACAGACTCTCCTACGAGCAGTACTTC.

The rearrangement links TRBV28 to TRBJ2-5; 8 bases agree with TRBD2. V shed 7 bases, J shed 5 bases, and the junction held 3 bases outside the gene matches. The CDR3 is 12 amino acids. Germline V CDR1 and CDR2: MDHEN, SYDVKM. CDR3 nucleotide sequence: TGTGCCAGCACTACTAGCGGTGAGACCCAGTACTTC. This codes for CASTTSGETQYF.

The rearrangement uses TRBV5-4 and TRBJ2-1; 9 bases match TRBD1. The CDR3 covers 15 residues. V was pared by 4 bases and J by 5 bases, with 7 bases of the junction left unmatched. CDR1 is SGHNT and CDR2 is YYREEE in the germline V gene (reference sequence). CDR3 region: CASSRPGQGDNEQFF. The CDR3 DNA sequence: TGTGCCAGCAGCAGACCGGGACAGGGAGACAATGAGCAGTTCTTC.

Many counts were recorded for this clone. The chain couples TRBV5-5 to TRBJ2-7, with 8 bases aligning to TRBD1. The CDR3 spans 12 residues. Germline lookup yields CDR1 SGHKS and CDR2 YYEKEE (reference sequence). Trimming removed 3 bases from V and 7 bases from J; junction bases left unmatched: 3. The CDR3 bases are TGTGCCAGCAGCTGGGGGACAGGTGAGCAGTACTTC. Protein: CASSWGTGEQYF.

The J gene is TRBJ2-3, the V gene TRBV23-1; 9 bases fit TRBD1. TRBV23-1 counts as an open reading frame of uncertain function. This CDR3 contains 15 residues. Losses at the gene ends were 3 bases for V and 1 base for J; bases not matched to a gene: 2. CDR3 nucleotides: TGCGCCAGCAGTCAGGGGGACAGGGGCACAGATACGCAGTATTTT. This codes for CASSQGDRGTDTQYF.

There are a few counts of this clone. This chain connects TRBV27 to TRBJ2-7, with D possibly TRBD2 on 6 matching bases. The CDR3 spans 14 residues. The V gene lost 0 bases and the J gene lost 2 bases, with 8 bases spanning the gap. Per the germline V gene, CDR1 is MNHEY and CDR2 is SMNVEV (reference sequence). CDR3 in amino acids: CASSLSGGPYEQYF. DNA of the CDR3: TGTGCCAGCAGTTTATCGGGGGGTCCCTACGAGCAGTACTTC.